This T cell receptor beta chain comes out of a study of patients and donors after allogeneic stem cell transplantation. TCRdb used MiXCR to reprocess the RT-PCR reads, holding one entry per CDR3 protein. The profile covers about 960,000 distinct CDR3 sequences, with 18% appearing a single time and roughly 6.4% taken by the ten largest. V dropped 7 bases and J dropped 2 bases, with 12 bases sitting between them. This CDR3 is 13 amino acids long. The germline CDR1 and CDR2 sequences are SNHLY and FYNNEI. The receptor was isolated from a human donor who was either an allogeneic HSCT recipient or a stem cell or donor lymphocyte infusion donor (not recorded which). It is not recorded whose cells these are; they may come from a transplant donor. Input material: blood, either unsorted or a sorted T cell fraction (not recorded which). The chain carries TRBV2 and TRBJ2-7; D call uncertain. The CDR3, as DNA: TGTGCCAGCACTCAATTGGGCACCTACGAGCAGTACTTC. Protein sequence: CASTQLGTYEQYF. Variable domain in full (rest from reference TRBV2 and TRBJ2-7): EPEVTQTPSHQVTQMGQEVILRCVPISNHLYFYWYRQILGQKVEFLVSFYNNEISEKSEIFDDQFSVERPDGSNFTLKIRSTKLEDSAMYFCASTQLGTYEQYFGPGTRLTVT.